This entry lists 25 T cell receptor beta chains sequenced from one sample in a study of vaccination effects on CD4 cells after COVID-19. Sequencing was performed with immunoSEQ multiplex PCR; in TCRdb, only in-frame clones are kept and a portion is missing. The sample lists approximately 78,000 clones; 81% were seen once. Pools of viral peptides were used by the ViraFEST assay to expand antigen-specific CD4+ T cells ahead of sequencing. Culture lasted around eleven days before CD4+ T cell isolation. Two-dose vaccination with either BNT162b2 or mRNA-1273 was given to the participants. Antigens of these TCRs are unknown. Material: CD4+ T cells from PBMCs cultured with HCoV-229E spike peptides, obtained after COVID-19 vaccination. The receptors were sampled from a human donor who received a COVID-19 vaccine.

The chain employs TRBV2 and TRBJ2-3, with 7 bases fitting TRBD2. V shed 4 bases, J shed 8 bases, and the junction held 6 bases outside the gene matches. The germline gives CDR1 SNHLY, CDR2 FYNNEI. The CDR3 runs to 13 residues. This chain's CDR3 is CASSGALASTQYF. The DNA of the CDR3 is TGTGCCAGCAGTGGCGCACTAGCGAGTACGCAGTATTTT.

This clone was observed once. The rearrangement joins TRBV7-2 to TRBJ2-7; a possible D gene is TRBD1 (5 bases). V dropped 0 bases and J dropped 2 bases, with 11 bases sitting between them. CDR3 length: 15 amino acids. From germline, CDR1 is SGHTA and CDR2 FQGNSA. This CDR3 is CASSLAAGPTYEQYV. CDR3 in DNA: TGTGCCAGCAGCTTAGCGGCAGGGCCGACCTACGAGCAGTACGTC.

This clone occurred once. In DNA, the CDR3 is TGTGCCAGAAGCTTCGGACAGGGCCTGCTCTCTGGGGCCAACGTCCTGACTTTC. Its protein is CARSFGQGLLSGANVLTF. The chain is built from TRBV5-3 and TRBJ2-6; 8 bases line up with TRBD1. TRBV5-3 is treated as an ORF (open reading frame) with a function not yet certain. The ends lost 2 bases at V and 0 bases at J; junction bases unmatched: 7. The length of the CDR3 is 18 residues.

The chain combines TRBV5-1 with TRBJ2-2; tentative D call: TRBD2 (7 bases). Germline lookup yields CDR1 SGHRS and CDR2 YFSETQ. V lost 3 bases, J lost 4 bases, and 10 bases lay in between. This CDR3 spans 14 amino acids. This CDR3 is CASSSRGATGELFF. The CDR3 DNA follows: TGCGCCAGCAGCTCACGGGGGGCCACCGGGGAGCTGTTTTTT.

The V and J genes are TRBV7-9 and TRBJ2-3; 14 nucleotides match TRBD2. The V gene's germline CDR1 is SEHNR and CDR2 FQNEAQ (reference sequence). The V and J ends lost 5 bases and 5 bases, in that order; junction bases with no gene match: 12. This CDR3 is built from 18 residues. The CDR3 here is CASSARLGTSGGRDTQYF. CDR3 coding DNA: TGTGCCAGCAGCGCTCGATTGGGGACTAGCGGGGGAAGAGATACGCAGTATTTT.

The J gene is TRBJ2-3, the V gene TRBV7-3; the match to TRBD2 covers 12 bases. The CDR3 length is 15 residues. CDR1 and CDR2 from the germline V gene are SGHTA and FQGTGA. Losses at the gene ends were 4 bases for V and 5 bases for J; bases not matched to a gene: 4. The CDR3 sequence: CASSSGTSGRDTQYF. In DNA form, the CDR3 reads TGTGCCAGCAGCTCTGGGACTAGCGGGCGAGATACGCAGTATTTT.

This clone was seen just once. The CDR3 region has the DNA TGCAGCGTTGCCTCTTCAAGGAATGAGCAGTTCTTC. This codes for CSVASSRNEQFF. The genes are TRBV29-1 and TRBJ2-1; D gene unclear. Germline values: CDR1 SQVTM, CDR2 ANQGSEA. This CDR3 has 12 residues. The V gene lost 4 bases and the J gene lost 7 bases, with 11 bases spanning the gap.

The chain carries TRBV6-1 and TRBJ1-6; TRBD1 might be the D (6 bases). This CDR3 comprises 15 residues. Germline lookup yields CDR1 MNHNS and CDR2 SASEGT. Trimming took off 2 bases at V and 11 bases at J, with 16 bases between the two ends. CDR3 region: CASSETGAGIAPLHF. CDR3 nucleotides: TGTGCCAGCAGTGAAACGGGGGCAGGGATCGCACCCCTCCACTTT.

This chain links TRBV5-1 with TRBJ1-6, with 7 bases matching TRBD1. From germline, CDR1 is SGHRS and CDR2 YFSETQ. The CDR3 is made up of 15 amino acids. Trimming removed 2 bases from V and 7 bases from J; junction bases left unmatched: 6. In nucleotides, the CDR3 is TGCGCCAGCAGCTTAGACAGGGTAGGGAATTCACCCCTCCACTTT. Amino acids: CASSLDRVGNSPLHF. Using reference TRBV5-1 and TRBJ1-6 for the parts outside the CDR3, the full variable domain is KAGVTQTPRYLIKTRGQQVTLSCSPISGHRSVSWYQQTPGQGLQFLFEYFSETQRNKGNFPGRFSGRQFSNSRSEMNVSTLELGDSALYLCASSLDRVGNSPLHFGNGTRLTVT.

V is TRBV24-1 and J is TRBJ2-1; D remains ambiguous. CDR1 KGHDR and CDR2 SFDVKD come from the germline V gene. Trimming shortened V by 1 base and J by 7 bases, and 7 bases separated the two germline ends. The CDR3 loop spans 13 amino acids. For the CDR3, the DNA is TGTGCCACCAGTGATTTCTGGTCTAATGAGCAGTTCTTC. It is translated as CATSDFWSNEQFF.

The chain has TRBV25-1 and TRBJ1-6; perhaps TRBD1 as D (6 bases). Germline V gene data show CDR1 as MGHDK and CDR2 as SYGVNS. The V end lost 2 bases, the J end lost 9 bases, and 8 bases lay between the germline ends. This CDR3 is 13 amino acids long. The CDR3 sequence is CASSEQGSSPLHF. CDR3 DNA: TGTGCCAGCAGTGAACAGGGGAGTTCACCCCTCCACTTT.

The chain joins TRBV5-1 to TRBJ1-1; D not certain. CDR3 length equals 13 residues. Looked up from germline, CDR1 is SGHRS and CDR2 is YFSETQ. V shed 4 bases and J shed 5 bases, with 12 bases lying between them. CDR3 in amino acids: CASSGEGRTEAFF. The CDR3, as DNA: TGCGCCAGCAGCGGTGAGGGAAGGACTGAAGCTTTCTTT.

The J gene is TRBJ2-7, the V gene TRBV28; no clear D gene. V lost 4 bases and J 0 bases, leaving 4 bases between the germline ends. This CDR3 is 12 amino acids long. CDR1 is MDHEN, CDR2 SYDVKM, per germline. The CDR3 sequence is CASSSLSYEQYV. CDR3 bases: TGTGCCAGCAGTTCCCTCTCCTACGAGCAGTACGTC.

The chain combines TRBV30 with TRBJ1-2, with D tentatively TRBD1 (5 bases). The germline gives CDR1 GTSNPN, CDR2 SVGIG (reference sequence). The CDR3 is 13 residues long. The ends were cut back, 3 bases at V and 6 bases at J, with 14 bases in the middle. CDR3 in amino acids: CAWSWGGRDGYTF. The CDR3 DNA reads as TGTGCCTGGAGCTGGGGGGGACGGGATGGCTACACCTTC.

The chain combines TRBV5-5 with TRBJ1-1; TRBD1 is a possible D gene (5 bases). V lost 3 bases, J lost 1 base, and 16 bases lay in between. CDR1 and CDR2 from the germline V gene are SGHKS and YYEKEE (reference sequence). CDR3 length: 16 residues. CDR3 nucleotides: TGTGCCAGCAGCTGGGGGGACCGCTCTCGGAACACTGAAGCTTTCTTT. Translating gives CASSWGDRSRNTEAFF.

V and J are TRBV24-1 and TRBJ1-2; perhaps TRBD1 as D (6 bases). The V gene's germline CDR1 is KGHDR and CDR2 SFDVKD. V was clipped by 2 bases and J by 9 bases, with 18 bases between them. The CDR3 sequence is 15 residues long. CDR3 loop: CATSDSRGGPGSYTF. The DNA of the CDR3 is TGTGCCACCAGTGATTCACGGGGGGGCCCCGGCAGCTACACCTTC.

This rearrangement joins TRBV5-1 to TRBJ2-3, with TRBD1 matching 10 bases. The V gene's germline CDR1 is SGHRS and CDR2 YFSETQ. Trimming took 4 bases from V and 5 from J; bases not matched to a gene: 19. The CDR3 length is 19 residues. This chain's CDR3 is CASSPTPYRQGAKEDTQYF. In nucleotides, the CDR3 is TGCGCCAGCAGCCCAACACCATACAGACAGGGGGCGAAGGAAGATACGCAGTATTTT.

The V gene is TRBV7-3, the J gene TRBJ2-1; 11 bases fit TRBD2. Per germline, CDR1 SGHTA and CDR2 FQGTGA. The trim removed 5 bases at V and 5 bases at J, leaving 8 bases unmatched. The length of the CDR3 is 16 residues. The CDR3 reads CASSALGTSGNNEQFF. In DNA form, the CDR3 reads TGTGCCAGCAGCGCCCTTGGGACTAGCGGAAACAATGAGCAGTTCTTC.

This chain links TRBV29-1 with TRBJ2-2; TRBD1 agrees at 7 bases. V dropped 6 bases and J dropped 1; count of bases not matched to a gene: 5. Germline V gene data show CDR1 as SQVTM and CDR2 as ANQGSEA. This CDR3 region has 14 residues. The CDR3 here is CSVRGQGNTGELFF. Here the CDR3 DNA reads TGCAGCGTGAGGGGGCAGGGGAACACCGGGGAGCTGTTTTTT.

CDR3 protein: CASRSGANYGYTF. CDR3 nucleotide sequence: TGTGCCAGTAGGTCAGGGGCTAACTATGGCTACACCTTC. The gene calls are TRBV19 and TRBJ1-2, with D perhaps TRBD1 (6 bases). The CDR3 runs 13 residues. The V end was cut by 6 bases, the J end by 0 bases, with 8 bases between. The germline gives CDR1 LNHDA, CDR2 SQIVND (reference sequence).

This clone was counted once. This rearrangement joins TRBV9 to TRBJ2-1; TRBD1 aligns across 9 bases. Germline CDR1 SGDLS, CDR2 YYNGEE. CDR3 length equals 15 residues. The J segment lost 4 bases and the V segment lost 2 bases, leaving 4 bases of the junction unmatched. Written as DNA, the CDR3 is TGTGCCAGCAGCGTCGGGACAGGGATTTACAATGAGCAGTTCTTC. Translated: CASSVGTGIYNEQFF.

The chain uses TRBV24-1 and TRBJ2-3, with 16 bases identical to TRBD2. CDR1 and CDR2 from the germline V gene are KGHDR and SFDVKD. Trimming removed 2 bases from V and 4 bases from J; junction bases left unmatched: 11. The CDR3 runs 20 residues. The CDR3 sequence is CATSDSSGTSGGARADTQYF. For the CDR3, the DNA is TGTGCCACCAGTGATTCCTCCGGGACTAGCGGGGGGGCCCGGGCAGATACGCAGTATTTT.

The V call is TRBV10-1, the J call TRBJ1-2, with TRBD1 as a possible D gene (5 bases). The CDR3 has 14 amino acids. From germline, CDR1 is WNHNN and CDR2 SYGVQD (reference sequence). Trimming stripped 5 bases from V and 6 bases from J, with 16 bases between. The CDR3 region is CASSYPTGGNGYTF. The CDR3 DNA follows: TGCGCCAGCAGTTATCCTACAGGAGGAAATGGCTACACCTTC.

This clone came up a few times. The CDR3 protein is CASSQDMNTEAFF. CDR3 DNA sequence: TGTGCCAGCAGTCAGGACATGAACACTGAAGCTTTCTTT. The chain employs TRBV2 and TRBJ1-1; D possibly corresponds to TRBD1 (5 bases). The germline V gene has CDR1 SNHLY and CDR2 FYNNEI. The CDR3 is 13 amino acids. V lost 5 bases and J lost 0, with 7 bases in between. Together with reference TRBV2 and TRBJ1-1, the CDR3 gives the full variable domain: EPEVTQTPSHQVTQMGQEVILRCVPISNHLYFYWYRQILGQKVEFLVSFYNNEISEKSEIFDDQFSVERPDGSNFTLKIRSTKLEDSAMYFCASSQDMNTEAFFGQGTRLTVV.

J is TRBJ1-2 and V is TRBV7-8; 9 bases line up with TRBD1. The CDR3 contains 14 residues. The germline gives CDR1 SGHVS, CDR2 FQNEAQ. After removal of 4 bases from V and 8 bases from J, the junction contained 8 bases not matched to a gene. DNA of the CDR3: TGTGCCAGCAGCTCCCTAACAGGGGGCGACGGCTACACCTTC. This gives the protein CASSSLTGGDGYTF. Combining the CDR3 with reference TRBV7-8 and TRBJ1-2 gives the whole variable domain GAGVSQSPRYKVAKRGQDVALRCDPISGHVSLFWYQQALGQGPEFLTYFQNEAQLDKSGLPSDRFFAERPEGSVSTLKIQRTQQEDSAVYLCASSSLTGGDGYTFGSGTRLTVV.